This TCR beta chain was sequenced in a study of shared clonotypes between healthy human individuals. A remark on this clone: The antigen remains undetermined.

CDR3 length: 13 amino acids. The V gene's germline CDR1 is LNHDA and CDR2 SQIVND (reference sequence). Trimming cost V 1 base and J 7 bases, with 7 bases left between them. Running of the assay took place at deep level. Original data processing: Filtering differed for immunoSEQ, which gave only junction sequences without quality scores. Sequencing used immunoSEQ multiplex PCR; TCRdb keeps in-frame clones, though not all of them. V, J and clone size were drawn from that table, and D and trimming were deduced from the DNA. The sample lists around 480,000 clones, about 79% occurring once. Those who donated, Caucasian adults without exception, all lived in Nashville, Tennessee. Study conclusions and caveats: Clonotype sharing among donors was expected to depend on sequencing depth.

The genes are TRBV19 and TRBJ2-2; no firm D call. Sequences were obtained from PBMCs. This sequence was found in a woman aged 40 to 49 in good health. Some clones in this sample may be carry-over from other donors' samples. CDR3 coding DNA: TGTGCCAGTAGTATAGGTGGTTTCGGGGAGCTGTTTTTT. The encoded protein is CASSIGGFGELFF.